The 32 T cell receptor beta chains presented below share a single source sample, sequenced in a study of cytomegalovirus exposure and HLA in healthy donors. PCR used 60 Vbeta primers and 13 Jbeta primers. Using immunoSEQ multiplex PCR, the repertoire was profiled, and TCRdb retains in-frame clones only, with some absent. This table has 200,000 or so clones, 75% to 80% appearing once. Sequenced: PBMCs. The receptor set was obtained from a woman in her 30s in good health and CMV-seropositive.

The chain combines TRBV5-1 with TRBJ2-1; 13 bases line up with TRBD2. There are 17 residues in the CDR3. Germline CDR1 reads SGHRS; CDR2 reads YFSETQ. The junction had 10 bases not matched to a gene; V was cut back by 2 bases and J by 8 bases. The CDR3 loop is CASSLSTGTSGMYEQFF. Written as DNA, the CDR3 is TGCGCCAGCAGCTTATCTACCGGGACTAGCGGGATGTATGAGCAGTTCTTC.

The chain uses TRBV25-1 and TRBJ2-5; D not resolved. The CDR3 runs to 13 residues. In germline, CDR1 is MGHDK, CDR2 SYGVNS. The V end was cut by 2 bases, the J end by 7 bases, with 11 bases between. CDR3 region: CASSERPRGTQYF. Written as DNA, the CDR3 is TGTGCCAGCAGTGAACGCCCCCGAGGGACCCAGTACTTC.

CDR3 amino acids: CASSRDTPGAEAFF. The CDR3 DNA reads TGCGCCAGCAGCCGGGACACACCTGGCGCTGAAGCTTTCTTT. The chain carries TRBV5-1 and TRBJ1-1; TRBD1 is a possible D gene (6 bases). Looked up from germline, CDR1 is SGHRS and CDR2 is YFSETQ. Trimming took 4 bases from V and 6 from J, leaving 16 bases between them. CDR3 length equals 14 residues.

The rearrangement joins TRBV2 to TRBJ2-1, with 8 bases identical to TRBD1. Germline values: CDR1 SNHLY, CDR2 FYNNEI. V dropped 7 bases and J dropped 5; count of bases not matched to a gene: 16. The CDR3 has 17 residues. CDR3 loop: CASIESAGGPLNNEQFF. DNA for the CDR3: TGTGCCAGCATCGAGTCGGCAGGGGGCCCGCTTAACAATGAGCAGTTCTTC. The full variable domain, with the rest looked up from reference TRBV2 and TRBJ2-1, is EPEVTQTPSHQVTQMGQEVILRCVPISNHLYFYWYRQILGQKVEFLVSFYNNEISEKSEIFDDQFSVERPDGSNFTLKIRSTKLEDSAMYFCASIESAGGPLNNEQFFGPGTRLTVL.

This rearrangement joins TRBV9 to TRBJ2-5; the match to TRBD2 covers 8 bases. Per germline, CDR1 SGDLS and CDR2 YYNGEE. J lost 5 bases, V lost 0 bases, and 15 bases had no gene match. This CDR3 region has 18 residues. CDR3: CASSVALGGGPPRETQYF. DNA for the CDR3: TGTGCCAGCAGCGTAGCTCTTGGCGGGGGGCCTCCAAGGGAGACCCAGTACTTC.

The chain is built from TRBV7-2 and TRBJ2-7; TRBD1 matches at 7 bases. J lost 5 bases, V lost 5 bases, and 12 bases had no gene match. The CDR3 length is 15 residues. Germline loops: CDR1 SGHTA, CDR2 FQGNSA. CDR3 region: CASSGLNRGQNEQYF. The CDR3 coding sequence is TGTGCCAGCAGCGGGCTGAACAGGGGTCAAAACGAGCAGTACTTC.

The gene calls are TRBV10-3 and TRBJ1-2, with TRBD1 as a possible D gene (6 bases). Germline-derived CDR1 and CDR2 are ENHRY and SYGVKD. The CDR3 has 13 residues. Trimming stripped 2 bases from V and 4 bases from J, with 8 bases between. Written as DNA, the CDR3 is TGTGCCATCAGTGAGAAACAGGGCTATGGCTACACCTTC. Its translation: CAISEKQGYGYTF.

The chain uses TRBV15 and TRBJ2-7; the match to TRBD2 covers 7 bases. The length of the CDR3 is 15 residues. Losses at the gene ends were 0 bases for V and 3 bases for J; bases not matched to a gene: 5. Germline-derived CDR1 and CDR2 are LNHNV and YYDKDF (reference sequence). The CDR3 DNA is TGTGCCACCAGCAGAGATCGCGGGAGCTTCTACGAGCAGTACTTC. Its translation: CATSRDRGSFYEQYF.

The chain recombines TRBV5-1 with TRBJ2-2, with 7 positions matching TRBD2. Germline CDR1 SGHRS, CDR2 YFSETQ. J was trimmed by 2 bases and V by 5 bases; bases with no gene match: 9. The CDR3 loop spans 16 amino acids. This CDR3 reads CASSREAGRNTGELFF. CDR3 DNA sequence: TGCGCCAGCAGTCGTGAAGCGGGAAGAAACACCGGGGAGCTGTTTTTT.

The V gene is TRBV2, the J gene TRBJ2-7; 8 bases line up with TRBD1. Germline CDR1 and CDR2: SNHLY and FYNNEI. CDR3 length: 15 amino acids. The junction had 7 bases not matched to a gene; V was cut back by 1 base and J by 5 bases. CDR3 nucleotides: TGTGCCAGCAGTGAAGGACAGGGGCCTTGGGACGAGCAGTACTTC. Translating gives CASSEGQGPWDEQYF.

The chain uses TRBV6-5 and TRBJ2-3; a possible D gene is TRBD2 (6 bases). Germline V CDR1 and CDR2: MNHEY, SVGAGI. There are 14 residues in the CDR3. V was pared by 6 bases and J by 10 bases, with 20 bases between. CDR3 amino acids: CASRPGLFPFAQYF. CDR3 coding DNA: TGTGCCAGCAGACCGGGACTTTTCCCATTCGCGCAGTATTTT.

This clone was observed a few times. The V call is TRBV4-1, the J call TRBJ1-2; the D is unclear. The CDR3 consists of 15 residues. Germline values: CDR1 MGHRA, CDR2 YSYEKL. Trimming removed 0 bases at V and 6 bases at J, with 14 bases between. CDR3 in amino acids: CASSQEATPTDGYTF. CDR3 in DNA: TGCGCCAGCAGCCAAGAGGCGACACCTACGGATGGCTACACCTTC.

The V call is TRBV29-1, the J call TRBJ2-3, with TRBD1 matching 7 bases. The V gene end was trimmed by 5 bases and the J gene end by 8 bases; junction bases not matched to a gene: 7. The CDR3 runs 12 residues. CDR1 SQVTM and CDR2 ANQGSEA come from the germline V gene. The CDR3 nucleotides read TGCAGCGTTTTTTCCCCAGGGGGTACGCAGTATTTT. Amino acid sequence: CSVFSPGGTQYF.

The CDR3 is CASSGHASNYGYTF. The CDR3 DNA is TGTGCCAGCTCGGGACACGCCTCCAACTATGGCTACACCTTC. V and J are TRBV9 and TRBJ1-2; maybe TRBD1 (6 bases). Per the germline V gene, CDR1 is SGDLS and CDR2 is YYNGEE. The CDR3 is made up of 14 amino acids. The germline V and J ends were trimmed by 7 bases and 2 bases, with 15 bases remaining between them.

The chain is built from TRBV5-4 and TRBJ2-1; the D gene is possibly TRBD2 (5 bases). Germline V gives CDR1 SGHNT, CDR2 YYREEE (reference sequence). This CDR3 has 15 amino acids. V dropped 7 bases and J dropped 0 bases, with 14 bases sitting between them. The CDR3 region is CASHRRGSSYNEQFF. The CDR3 region has the DNA TGTGCCAGCCATAGACGGGGTAGCTCCTACAATGAGCAGTTCTTC.

This chain joins TRBV18 and TRBJ2-1, with D perhaps TRBD2 (6 bases). The CDR3 extends over 15 amino acids. Deletions cut 2 bases from V and 7 bases from J, with 15 bases between. CDR1 is KGHSH and CDR2 is LQKENI in the germline V gene. The CDR3 coding sequence is TGTGCCAGCTCACCAAGCGTGCGCCGGGGGAATGAGCAGTTCTTC. Translated: CASSPSVRRGNEQFF.

The J gene is TRBJ1-2, the V gene TRBV2, with no clear D. CDR1 and CDR2 from the germline V gene are SNHLY and FYNNEI. The ends were cut back, 6 bases at V and 8 bases at J, with 16 bases in the middle. This CDR3 has 13 amino acids. CDR3 residues: CASRDSGSWGYTF. The CDR3 DNA follows: TGTGCCAGCAGAGACTCGGGTAGCTGGGGCTACACCTTC.

Regarding this clone: The sample contains more than one DNA sequence encoding this CDR3. The V call is TRBV5-1, the J call TRBJ2-3; 9 nucleotides align to TRBD2. Looked up from germline, CDR1 is SGHRS and CDR2 is YFSETQ. The CDR3 runs to 15 residues. Germline trimming cut 0 bases from V and 3 bases from J; bases unmatched to any gene: 2. The chain's CDR3 is CASSLESGRTDTQYF. The CDR3 region has the DNA TGCGCCAGCAGCTTGGAAAGCGGGAGGACAGATACGCAGTATTTT.

As concerns this clone: The final CDR3 position lacks the conserved phenylalanine or tryptophan, pointing to a likely read error. The V gene is TRBV7-6, the J gene TRBJ2-7; D not certain. Germline V gives CDR1 SGHVS, CDR2 FNYEAQ. The CDR3 runs to 14 residues. The germline V and J ends were trimmed by 6 bases and 6 bases, with 18 bases remaining between them. The CDR3 is CASRSITVGGEQYL. The CDR3 DNA sequence: TGTGCCAGCAGGTCAATCACCGTTGGCGGCGAGCAGTACCTC.

The V call is TRBV7-2, the J call TRBJ1-6; unclear D gene. V was cut by 5 bases and J by 9 bases, with 8 bases left in between. Germline V gene lookup returns CDR1 SGHTA and CDR2 FQGNSA. The length of the CDR3 is 12 residues. DNA of the CDR3: TGTGCCAGCAGCCCCCGAGGTTCACCCCTCCACTTT. Translated: CASSPRGSPLHF. Complete variable domain (other parts from reference TRBV7-2 and TRBJ1-6): GAGVSQSPSNKVTEKGKDVELRCDPISGHTALYWYRQSLGQGLEFLIYFQGNSAPDKSGLPSDRFSAERTGGSVSTLTIQRTQQEDSAVYLCASSPRGSPLHFGNGTRLTVT.

This clone was seen only a few times. V gene TRBV5-1 combines with J gene TRBJ1-4; no reliable D call. The CDR3 consists of 13 residues. Trimming removed 4 bases from V and 3 bases from J, with 7 bases in between. CDR1 and CDR2 (germline): SGHRS, YFSETQ. The CDR3 sequence is CASSLEANEKLFF. The CDR3 DNA reads as TGCGCCAGCAGCCTAGAGGCTAATGAAAAACTGTTTTTT.

The genes are TRBV13 and TRBJ2-7; D ambiguous. Trimming removed 5 bases at V and 0 bases at J, with 5 bases between. This CDR3 region has 12 residues. The V gene's germline CDR1 is PRHDT and CDR2 FYEKMQ (reference sequence). The CDR3 protein is CASSAYSYEQYF. CDR3 in DNA: TGTGCCAGCAGCGCGTACTCCTACGAGCAGTACTTC.

A single count supports this clone. The chain employs TRBV9 and TRBJ2-7; possibly TRBD1 for D (5 bases). Looked up from germline, CDR1 is SGDLS and CDR2 is YYNGEE. Trimming pared 2 bases from V and 0 bases from J, leaving 12 bases between. The CDR3 has 15 residues. The CDR3 is CASSVDTGISYEQYF. In DNA form, the CDR3 reads TGTGCCAGCAGCGTCGATACAGGCATCTCCTACGAGCAGTACTTC.

The genes are TRBV6-5 and TRBJ1-1, with TRBD1 matching over 7 bases. Germline values: CDR1 MNHEY, CDR2 SVGAGI. V gave up 2 bases and J gave up 3 bases; unmatched junction bases: 9. There are 16 residues in the CDR3. The DNA of the CDR3 is TGTGCCAGCAGTTACACAGGGGCTACCGGGGACACTGAAGCTTTCTTT. It yields the protein CASSYTGATGDTEAFF.

The chain combines TRBV7-9 with TRBJ1-2; 8 nucleotides agree with TRBD1. Germline V gene lookup returns CDR1 SEHNR and CDR2 FQNEAQ (reference sequence). The CDR3 covers 16 residues. Trimming removed 3 bases from V and 4 bases from J; junction bases left unmatched: 10. The CDR3 loop reads CASSLDRTGYRYGYTF. The CDR3 nucleotides are TGTGCCAGCAGCTTGGACCGGACAGGGTATCGCTATGGCTACACCTTC.

The chain joins TRBV28 to TRBJ2-1; the match to TRBD1 covers 8 bases. This CDR3 has 14 amino acids. Germline CDR1 and CDR2: MDHEN and SYDVKM. Trimming cost V 3 bases and J 8 bases; bases outside gene matches: 6. The CDR3 DNA sequence: TGTGCCAGCAGTTTTCGGACAGGGAGGCATGAGCAGTTCTTC. The encoded protein is CASSFRTGRHEQFF.

This chain uses TRBV7-9 with TRBJ2-5; 14 bases match TRBD2. Germline assignment: CDR1 SEHNR and CDR2 FQNEAQ (reference sequence). The V gene end was trimmed by 1 base and the J gene end by 5 bases; junction bases not matched to a gene: 6. CDR3 length: 17 amino acids. The CDR3 loop is CASSLVETSGRVETQYF. CDR3 nucleotide sequence: TGTGCCAGCAGCTTAGTGGAGACTAGCGGGAGGGTGGAGACCCAGTACTTC.

The gene calls are TRBV19 and TRBJ2-3; D is perhaps TRBD1 (6 bases). Trimming took off 7 bases at V and 1 base at J, with 15 bases between the two ends. In germline, CDR1 is LNHDA, CDR2 SQIVND (reference sequence). The CDR3 contains 15 residues. The DNA of the CDR3 is TGTGCCAGTAAGTCAACAGGGTCGGGCACAGATACGCAGTATTTT. Amino acids: CASKSTGSGTDTQYF.

The chain carries TRBV27 and TRBJ2-2, with D possibly being TRBD1 (6 bases). Germline lookup yields CDR1 MNHEY and CDR2 SMNVEV (reference sequence). The CDR3 contains 14 residues. V was shortened by 4 bases and J by 7 bases, with 13 bases between the two germline ends. The CDR3 loop is CASSSLTGFGELFF. The CDR3 DNA is TGTGCCAGCAGTTCCCTAACAGGGTTCGGGGAGCTGTTTTTT.

This clone was seen only once. The chain uses TRBV4-2 and TRBJ2-7, with 7 positions matching TRBD1. The CDR3 is 15 amino acids. The ends lost 0 bases at V and 2 bases at J; junction bases unmatched: 4. Germline V gene data show CDR1 as LGHNA and CDR2 as YNFKEQ. This CDR3 is CASSQDRQGPYEQYF. The CDR3 DNA reads TGTGCCAGCAGCCAAGATCGACAGGGCCCCTACGAGCAGTACTTC.

The gene calls are TRBV14 and TRBJ2-1, with TRBD2 as a possible D gene (5 bases). The CDR3 is 14 residues long. Germline V CDR1 and CDR2: SGHDN, FVKESK. Trimming cost V 4 bases and J 4 bases, with 11 bases left between them. The CDR3 coding sequence is TGTGCCAGCAGCCCCCGGGAAGGTTACAATGAGCAGTTCTTC. The encoded protein is CASSPREGYNEQFF.

This rearrangement joins TRBV4-2 to TRBJ2-5, with 9 nucleotides matching TRBD2. CDR3 length: 14 amino acids. Germline CDR1 LGHNA, CDR2 YNFKEQ. V was clipped by 4 bases and J by 0 bases; unmatched bases: 0. CDR3 DNA sequence: TGTGCCAGCAGCCTAGCGGGGGACCAAGAGACCCAGTACTTC. This translates into CASSLAGDQETQYF.